This T cell receptor (beta chain) derives from a study of somatic mutations in cytotoxic T cells in rheumatoid arthritis. The CDR3 consists of 18 residues. Germline CDR1 reads SGHNT; CDR2 reads YENEEA. Trimming stripped 3 bases from V and 0 bases from J, with 19 bases between. In the source study's methods: Of patient CD8+ clones exceeding 1%, few matched published virus-specific TCRB sequences. Measured with immunoSEQ multiplex PCR; TCRdb has only the in-frame clones, and not every one. From that table come the V and J calls and clone size; the DNA was used to work out D and trimming. The sample has more than 15,000 clones; about 85% are singletons.

Input material: CD8+ T cells sorted from blood. This rearrangement joins TRBV11-3 to TRBJ2-3; D is perhaps TRBD2 (6 bases). This TCR came from an adult with rheumatoid arthritis. Here the CDR3 reads CASSFGGAFRSSTDTQYF. The CDR3 bases are TGTGCCAGCAGCTTTGGCGGGGCCTTTAGGTCTAGCACAGATACGCAGTATTTT.